The 2 T cell receptor beta chains listed next were all sequenced from one sample in a study of blood T cell repertoires in COVID-19. Sequencing was performed with immunoSEQ multiplex PCR; in TCRdb, only in-frame clones are kept and a portion is missing. The data show roughly 68,000 clones, with approximately 81% seen just once and approximately 4% held by the top ten. The sample was PBMCs or T cells enriched from blood (not recorded which). These receptor sequences come from a woman in her forties with acute COVID-19.

The chain is built from TRBV5-1 and TRBJ1-2; maybe TRBD1 (5 bases). Germline V gene lookup returns CDR1 SGHRS and CDR2 YFSETQ. Trimming pared 3 bases from V and 1 base from J, leaving 19 bases between. The CDR3 has 17 residues. The CDR3: CASSSWGGDMVNYGYTF. The CDR3 nucleotides read TGCGCCAGCAGCTCTTGGGGCGGTGATATGGTTAACTATGGCTACACCTTC.

V and J are TRBV19 and TRBJ1-2, with 8 nucleotides matching TRBD1. CDR3 size: 15 residues. J was trimmed by 1 base and V by 4 bases; bases with no gene match: 5. Germline CDR1 and CDR2: LNHDA and SQIVND (reference sequence). CDR3 coding DNA: TGTGCCAGTAGTAGGTCAGGGGGCATTAACTATGGCTACACCTTC. It yields the protein CASSRSGGINYGYTF.